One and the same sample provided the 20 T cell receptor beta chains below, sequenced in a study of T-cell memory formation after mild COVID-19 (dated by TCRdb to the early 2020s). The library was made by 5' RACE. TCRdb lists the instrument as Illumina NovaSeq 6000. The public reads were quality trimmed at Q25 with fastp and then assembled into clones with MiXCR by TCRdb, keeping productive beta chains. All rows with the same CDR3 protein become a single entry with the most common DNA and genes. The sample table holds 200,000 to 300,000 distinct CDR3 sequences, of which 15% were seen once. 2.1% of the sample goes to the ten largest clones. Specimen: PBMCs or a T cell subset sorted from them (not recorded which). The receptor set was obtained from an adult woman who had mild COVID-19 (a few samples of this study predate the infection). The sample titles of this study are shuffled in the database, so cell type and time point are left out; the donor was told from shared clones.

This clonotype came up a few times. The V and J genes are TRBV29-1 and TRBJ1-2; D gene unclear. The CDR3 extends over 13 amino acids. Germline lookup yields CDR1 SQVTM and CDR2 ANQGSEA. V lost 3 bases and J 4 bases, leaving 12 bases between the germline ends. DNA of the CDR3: TGCAGCGTTGACGATCCCTCCACCTATGGCTACACCTTC. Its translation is CSVDDPSTYGYTF. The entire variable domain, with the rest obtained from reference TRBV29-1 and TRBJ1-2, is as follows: SAVISQKPSRDICQRGTSLTIQCQVDSQVTMMFWYRQQPGQSLTLIATANQGSEATYESGFVIDKFPISRPNLTFSTLTVSNMSPEDSSIYLCSVDDPSTYGYTFGSGTRLTVV.

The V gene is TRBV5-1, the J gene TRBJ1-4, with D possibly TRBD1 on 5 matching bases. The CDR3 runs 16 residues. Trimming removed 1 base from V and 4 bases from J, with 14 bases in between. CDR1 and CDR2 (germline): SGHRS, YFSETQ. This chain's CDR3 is CASSLRPTGGNEKLFF. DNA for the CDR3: TGCGCCAGCAGCTTGCGTCCCACAGGAGGTAATGAAAAACTGTTTTTT.

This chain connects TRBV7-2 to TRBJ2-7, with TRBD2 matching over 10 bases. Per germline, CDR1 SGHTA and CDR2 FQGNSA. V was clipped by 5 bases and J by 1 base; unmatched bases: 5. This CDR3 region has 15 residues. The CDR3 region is CASSPTSGTSYEQYF. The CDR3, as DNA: TGTGCCAGCAGCCCCACTAGCGGGACGTCCTACGAGCAGTACTTC.

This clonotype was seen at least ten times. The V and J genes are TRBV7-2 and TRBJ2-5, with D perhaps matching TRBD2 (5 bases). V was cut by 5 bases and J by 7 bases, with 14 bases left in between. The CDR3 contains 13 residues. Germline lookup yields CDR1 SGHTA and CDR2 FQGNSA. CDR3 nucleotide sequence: TGTGCCAGCAGCCGGACCGCTCGGGGGACCCAGTACTTC. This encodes CASSRTARGTQYF.

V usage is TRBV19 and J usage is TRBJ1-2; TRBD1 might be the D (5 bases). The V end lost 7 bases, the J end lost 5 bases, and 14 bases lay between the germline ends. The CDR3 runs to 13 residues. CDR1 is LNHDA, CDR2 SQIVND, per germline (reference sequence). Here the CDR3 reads CASNEGLSYGYTF. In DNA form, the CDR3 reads TGTGCCAGTAATGAGGGGTTATCTTATGGCTACACCTTC.

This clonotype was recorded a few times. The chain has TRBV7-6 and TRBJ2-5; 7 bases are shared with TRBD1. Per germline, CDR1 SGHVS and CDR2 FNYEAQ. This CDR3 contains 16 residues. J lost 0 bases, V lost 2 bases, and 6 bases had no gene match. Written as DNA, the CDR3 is TGTGCCAGCAGCTTAAATTACAGGGGCGACCAAGAGACCCAGTACTTC. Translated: CASSLNYRGDQETQYF.

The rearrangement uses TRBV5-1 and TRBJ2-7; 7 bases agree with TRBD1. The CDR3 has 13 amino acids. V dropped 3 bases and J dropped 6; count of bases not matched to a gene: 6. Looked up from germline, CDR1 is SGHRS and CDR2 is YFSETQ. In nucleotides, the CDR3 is TGCGCCAGCAGCTCAAGACAGGGCGGCGAGCAGTACTTC. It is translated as CASSSRQGGEQYF.

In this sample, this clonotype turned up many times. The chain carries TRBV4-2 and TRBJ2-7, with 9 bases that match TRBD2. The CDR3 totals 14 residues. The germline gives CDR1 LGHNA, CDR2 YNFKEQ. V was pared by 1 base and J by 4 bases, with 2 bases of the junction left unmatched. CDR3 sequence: CASSQGLAEYEQYF. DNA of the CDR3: TGTGCCAGCAGCCAAGGACTAGCGGAGTACGAGCAGTACTTC.

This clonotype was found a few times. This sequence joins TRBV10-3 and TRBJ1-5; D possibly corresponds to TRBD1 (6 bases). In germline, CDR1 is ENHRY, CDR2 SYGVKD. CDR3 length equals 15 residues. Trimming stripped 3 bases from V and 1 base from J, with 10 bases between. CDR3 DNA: TGTGCCATCAGTGATGTTGGGACAAGCAATCAGCCCCAGCATTTT. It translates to CAISDVGTSNQPQHF.

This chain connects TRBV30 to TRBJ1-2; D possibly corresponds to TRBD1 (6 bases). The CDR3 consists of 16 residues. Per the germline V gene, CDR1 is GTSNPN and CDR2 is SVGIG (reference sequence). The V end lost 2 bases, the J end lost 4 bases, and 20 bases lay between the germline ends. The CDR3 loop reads CAWSLNAGASGYGYTF. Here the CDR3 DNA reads TGTGCCTGGAGTTTGAACGCGGGGGCCTCAGGCTATGGCTACACCTTC.

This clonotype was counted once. The DNA of the CDR3 is TGTGCCTGGACTCTCGGGGTTCCAGATACGCAGTATTTT. Its translation: CAWTLGVPDTQYF. The chain couples TRBV30 to TRBJ2-3, with a possible D match to TRBD2 (5 bases). Germline V gene sequence: CDR1 GTSNPN, CDR2 SVGIG (reference sequence). The CDR3 covers 13 residues. Trimming took off 4 bases at V and 4 bases at J, with 12 bases between the two ends. Full variable domain (rest looked up from reference TRBV30 and TRBJ2-3): SQTIHQWPATLVQPVGSPLSLECTVEGTSNPNLYWYRQAAGRGLQLLFYSVGIGQISSEVPQNLSASRPQDRQFILSSKKLLLSDSGFYLCAWTLGVPDTQYFGPGTRLTVL.

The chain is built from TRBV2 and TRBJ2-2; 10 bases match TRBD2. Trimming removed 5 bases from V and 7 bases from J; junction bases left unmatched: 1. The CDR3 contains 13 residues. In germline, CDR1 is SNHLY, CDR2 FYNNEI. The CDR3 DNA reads TGTGCCAGCAGTCCTAGCGGGGGCGGGGAGCTGTTTTTT. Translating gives CASSPSGGGELFF.

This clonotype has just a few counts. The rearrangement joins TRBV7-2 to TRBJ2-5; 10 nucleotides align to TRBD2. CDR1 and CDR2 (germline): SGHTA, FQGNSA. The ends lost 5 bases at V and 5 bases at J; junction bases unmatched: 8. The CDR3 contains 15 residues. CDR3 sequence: CASSPVGSGRETQYF. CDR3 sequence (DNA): TGTGCCAGCAGCCCCGTGGGTAGCGGGAGGGAGACCCAGTACTTC.

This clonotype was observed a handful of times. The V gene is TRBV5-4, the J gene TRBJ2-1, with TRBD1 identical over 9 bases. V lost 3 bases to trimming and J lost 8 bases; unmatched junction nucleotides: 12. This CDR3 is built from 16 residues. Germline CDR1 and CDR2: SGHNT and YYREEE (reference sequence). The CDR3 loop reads CASSSGTGKFWDEQFF. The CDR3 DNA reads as TGTGCCAGCAGCTCCGGGACAGGGAAATTCTGGGATGAGCAGTTCTTC.

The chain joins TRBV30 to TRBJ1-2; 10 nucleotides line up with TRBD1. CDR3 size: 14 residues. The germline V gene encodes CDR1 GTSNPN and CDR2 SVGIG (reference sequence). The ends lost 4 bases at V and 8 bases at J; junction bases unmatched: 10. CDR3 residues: CAWTTGQGFGGYTF. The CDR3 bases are TGTGCCTGGACCACGGGACAGGGGTTCGGAGGCTACACCTTC.

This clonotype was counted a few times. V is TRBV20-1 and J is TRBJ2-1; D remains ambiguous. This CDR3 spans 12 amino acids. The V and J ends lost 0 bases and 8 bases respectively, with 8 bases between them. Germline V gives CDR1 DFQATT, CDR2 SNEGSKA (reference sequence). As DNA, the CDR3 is TGCAGTGCTAGAGATCTATCCCATGAGCAGTTCTTC. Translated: CSARDLSHEQFF.

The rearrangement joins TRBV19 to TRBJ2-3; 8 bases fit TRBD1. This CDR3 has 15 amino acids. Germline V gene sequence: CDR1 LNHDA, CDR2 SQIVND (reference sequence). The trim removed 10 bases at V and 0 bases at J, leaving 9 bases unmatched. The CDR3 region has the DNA TGTGCCACCTTGGACAGGGCCCCTAGCACAGATACGCAGTATTTT. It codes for CATLDRAPSTDTQYF.

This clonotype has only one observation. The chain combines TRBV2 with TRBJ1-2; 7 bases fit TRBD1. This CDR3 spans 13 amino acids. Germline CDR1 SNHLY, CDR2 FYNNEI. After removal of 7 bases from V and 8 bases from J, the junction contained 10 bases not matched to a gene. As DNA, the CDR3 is TGTGCCAGCAATCCGGACAGGAGGCGCGGCTACACCTTC. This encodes CASNPDRRRGYTF. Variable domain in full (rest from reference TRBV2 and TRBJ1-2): EPEVTQTPSHQVTQMGQEVILRCVPISNHLYFYWYRQILGQKVEFLVSFYNNEISEKSEIFDDQFSVERPDGSNFTLKIRSTKLEDSAMYFCASNPDRRRGYTFGSGTRLTVV.

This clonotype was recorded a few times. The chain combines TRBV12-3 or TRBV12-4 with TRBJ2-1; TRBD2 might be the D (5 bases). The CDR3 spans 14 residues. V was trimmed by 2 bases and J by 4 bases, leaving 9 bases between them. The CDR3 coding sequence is TGTGCCAGCAGTTTAACCCGACTATACAATGAGCAGTTCTTC. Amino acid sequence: CASSLTRLYNEQFF.

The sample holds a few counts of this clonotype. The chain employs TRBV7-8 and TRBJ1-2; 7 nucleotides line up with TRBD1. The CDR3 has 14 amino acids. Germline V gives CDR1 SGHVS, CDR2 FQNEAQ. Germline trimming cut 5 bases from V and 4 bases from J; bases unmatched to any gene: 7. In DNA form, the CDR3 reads TGTGCCAGCAGCCCAGGGGGACCCGGCTATGGCTACACCTTC. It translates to CASSPGGPGYGYTF.